This T cell receptor beta chain emerged from a study of cytomegalovirus exposure and HLA in healthy donors. Findings and limits, study-wide: Indistinguishable V segments, including TRBV6-2 and TRBV6-3, were excluded.

The study ran its PCR with 60 Vbeta and 13 Jbeta primers. Using immunoSEQ multiplex PCR, the repertoire was profiled, and TCRdb retains in-frame clones only, with some absent. Here the sample spans roughly 140,000 clones, around 82% being singletons. In the case of this clone: The target antigen is unknown.

Germline lookup yields CDR1 SGHAT and CDR2 FQNNGV. CDR3 length: 16 amino acids. Unmatched junction bases numbered 8, after V lost 4 bases and J lost 3 bases. Sequenced: PBMCs. This receptor was identified in a man aged 35 to 55 in good health and CMV-seropositive. The chain uses TRBV11-2 and TRBJ2-7; 11 bases match TRBD1. The CDR3 loop is CASSSLGQGELYEQYF. In DNA, the CDR3 is TGTGCCAGCAGCTCACTGGGACAGGGGGAGCTCTACGAGCAGTACTTC.